This T cell receptor beta chain came from a study of low-dose radiotherapy and immunotherapy resistance in tumors. Study-wide context: A total of 13 Gy over 26 weeks was given to Cohort 2 as 1 Gy per fraction every two weeks.

This clonotype was recorded at least ten times. Time point meaning: after trial treatment. Treatment specified: LDRT plus nivolumab, ipilimumab, low-dose cyclophosphamide and aspirin (RACIN trial). The CDR3 covers 15 residues. Germline V lookup: CDR1 MNHEY, CDR2 SVGEGT. The V gene end was trimmed by 5 bases and the J gene end by 6 bases; junction bases not matched to a gene: 4. Gene-specific TRAV and TRBV primers were used for first-strand cDNA, covering alpha and beta chains. Amplification of TCRs used a constant-region primer and V-primer adapter for roughly 18 PCR cycles. Using its own MiXCR run on the reads, TCRdb lists one record per CDR3 protein. This sample has more than 70,000 distinct CDR3 sequences, with approximately 22% found just once.

The starting material was PBMCs, obtained after low-dose radiotherapy plus immunotherapy. The receptor was isolated from a female donor with ovarian cancer. The chain uses TRBV6-2 or TRBV6-3 and TRBJ2-1; TRBD2 matches at 13 bases. The CDR3 sequence is CASSDRLAGGNEQFF. The CDR3 nucleotides read TGTGCCAGCAGTGACCGACTAGCGGGAGGCAATGAGCAGTTCTTC.